This T cell receptor (beta chain) is drawn from a study of shared clonotypes between healthy human individuals. TCRdb keeps only in-frame clones here, not all; method: immunoSEQ multiplex PCR. The sample comprises approximately 1.5 million clones, 95% to 99% of which are singletons, and roughly 0.4% rests with the top ten. After removal of 2 bases from V and 5 bases from J, the junction contained 3 bases not matched to a gene. The germline CDR1 and CDR2 sequences are LGHNA and YSLEER. The CDR3 contains 14 residues. Comments on this clone: Its cognate antigen is unknown.

Study conclusions and caveats: Researchers sampled blood only, noting tissue repertoires likely differ.

The sequence derives from a man younger than 40 in good health. The specimen sequenced was naive CD4+ T cells sorted from blood. Subset reported: CD45RA+ positively selected. The chain uses TRBV4-3 and TRBJ2-7; 10 positions match TRBD2. This chain's CDR3 is CASSQSSGSHEQYF. The CDR3 DNA sequence: TGCGCCAGCAGCCAATCTAGCGGGAGCCACGAGCAGTACTTC.